One and the same sample provided the 32 T cell receptor beta chains below, sequenced in a study of blood T cell repertoires in COVID-19. Produced via immunoSEQ multiplex PCR; TCRdb's table is partial and in-frame only. The data show about 210,000 clones, with roughly four fifths seen just once and about 12% held by the top ten. The sequencing sample was made of peripheral blood. Every receptor here comes from a woman in her thirties or forties with acute or convalescent COVID-19.

The V gene is TRBV19, the J gene TRBJ2-7, with D tentatively TRBD1 (7 bases). CDR3 size: 15 residues. Germline V gene data show CDR1 as LNHDA and CDR2 as SQIVND (reference sequence). Trimming left V 3 bases short and J 2 bases short, with 14 bases between. The CDR3 here is CASSMWTGLTYEQYF. The CDR3 coding sequence is TGTGCCAGTAGTATGTGGACAGGACTAACCTACGAGCAGTACTTC.

The chain couples TRBV6-5 to TRBJ1-2; D unclear. V was clipped by 6 bases and J by 6 bases, with 14 bases between them. The CDR3 totals 13 residues. Germline V lookup: CDR1 MNHEY, CDR2 SVGAGI. The CDR3 DNA sequence: TGTGCCAGCAGCTCGGACGGACTAGATGGCTACACCTTC. Amino acids: CASSSDGLDGYTF.

The gene calls are TRBV5-1 and TRBJ1-4; perhaps TRBD1 as D (5 bases). V shed 3 bases and J shed 0 bases, with 12 bases lying between them. Per the germline V gene, CDR1 is SGHRS and CDR2 is YFSETQ. The CDR3 consists of 16 residues. This CDR3 is CASSSSGAATNEKLFF. For the CDR3, the DNA is TGCGCCAGCAGCTCGAGCGGGGCAGCAACTAATGAAAAACTGTTTTTT.

CDR3 amino acids: CASSVGEGRGQPQHF. CDR3 nucleotides: TGTGCCAGCAGCGTAGGGGAGGGGCGCGGTCAGCCCCAGCATTTT. The rearrangement joins TRBV9 to TRBJ1-5; D might be TRBD1 (5 bases). The CDR3 totals 15 residues. Trimming pared 0 bases from V and 6 bases from J, leaving 13 bases between. Germline V lookup: CDR1 SGDLS, CDR2 YYNGEE.

The rearrangement links TRBV18 to TRBJ2-7, with a possible D match to TRBD1 (5 bases). Trimming removed 2 bases from V and 3 bases from J, with 11 bases in between. This CDR3 contains 14 residues. CDR1 and CDR2 from the germline V gene are KGHSH and LQKENI. The DNA of the CDR3 is TGTGCCAGCTCACCATATCGAGACAGCTACGAGCAGTACTTC. Residues: CASSPYRDSYEQYF.

This chain uses TRBV6-5 with TRBJ2-7; a possible D gene is TRBD1 (6 bases). This CDR3 spans 15 amino acids. Trimming took 2 bases from V and 0 from J, leaving 11 bases between them. Germline CDR1 is MNHEY and CDR2 is SVGAGI. The DNA for the CDR3 is TGTGCCAGCAGTTACGGGGGCGCTAGCTCCTACGAGCAGTACTTC. Its translation is CASSYGGASSYEQYF.

Details on this clone: This same CDR3 is encoded by further DNA sequences in the sample. The rearrangement joins TRBV30 to TRBJ1-3, with D possibly matching TRBD1 (6 bases). Germline V lookup: CDR1 GTSNPN, CDR2 SVGIG (reference sequence). With 0 bases removed from V and 0 bases from J, the gap between germline ends came to 6 bases. This CDR3 is built from 14 residues. The DNA for the CDR3 is TGTGCCTGGAGTGTAGGGGGCTCTGGAAACACCATATATTTT. Protein sequence: CAWSVGGSGNTIYF.

This rearrangement joins TRBV30 to TRBJ2-5, with TRBD2 matching 9 bases. CDR1 is GTSNPN, CDR2 SVGIG, per germline (reference sequence). The CDR3 is 15 amino acids. With 1 base clipped from V and 3 bases from J, the junction kept 6 bases outside the gene matches. For the CDR3, the DNA is TGTGCCTGGAGTGGAGCGGGAGGAATCAAAGAGACCCAGTACTTC. Its protein is CAWSGAGGIKETQYF.

This clone was seen a handful of times. The chain uses TRBV6-6 and TRBJ1-4, with D unclear. This CDR3 contains 15 residues. The germline CDR1 and CDR2 sequences are MNHNY and SVGAGI (reference sequence). V lost 2 bases and J lost 5, with 12 bases in between. In DNA form, the CDR3 reads TGTGCCAGCAGTTACCCCCCGCGGAGAAATGAAAAACTGTTTTTT. Its translation is CASSYPPRRNEKLFF.

The J gene is TRBJ2-7, the V gene TRBV5-5; D is possibly TRBD1 (6 bases). Germline loops: CDR1 SGHKS, CDR2 YYEKEE (reference sequence). The CDR3 runs 11 residues. The CDR3 DNA reads TGTGCATCACAGGGACCCCTGGAGCAGTACTTC. It translates to CASQGPLEQYF.

The J gene is TRBJ2-2, the V gene TRBV3-1 (or the pseudogene TRBV3-2); no firm D call. Germline-derived CDR1 and CDR2 are LGHDT and YNNKEL (reference sequence). The CDR3 has 13 residues. V was pared by 1 base and J by 7 bases, with 7 bases between. The CDR3 loop reads CASSQAVLGELFF. Here the CDR3 DNA reads TGTGCCAGCAGCCAAGCCGTCCTCGGGGAGCTGTTTTTT.

The chain combines TRBV25-1 with TRBJ2-1; the match to TRBD1 covers 8 bases. Germline V lookup: CDR1 MGHDK, CDR2 SYGVNS. J was trimmed by 7 bases and V by 2 bases; bases with no gene match: 10. The CDR3 length is 16 residues. The CDR3 region is CASSEDRGPGLNEQFF. The CDR3 DNA sequence: TGTGCCAGCAGTGAAGACAGGGGCCCAGGCCTTAATGAGCAGTTCTTC.

The chain carries TRBV30 and TRBJ1-2; 8 bases fit TRBD1. V lost 4 bases and J lost 5; bases outside the gene matches: 9. Germline loops: CDR1 GTSNPN, CDR2 SVGIG (reference sequence). The CDR3 is made up of 14 amino acids. The CDR3 nucleotides are TGTGCCTGGAATAGACAGGGGCTGGGGTATGGCTACACCTTC. Amino acid sequence: CAWNRQGLGYGYTF. The full variable domain, completed using reference TRBV30 and TRBJ1-2, is SQTIHQWPATLVQPVGSPLSLECTVEGTSNPNLYWYRQAAGRGLQLLFYSVGIGQISSEVPQNLSASRPQDRQFILSSKKLLLSDSGFYLCAWNRQGLGYGYTFGSGTRLTVV.

This chain joins TRBV5-1 and TRBJ2-1; 10 bases align to TRBD1. CDR3 length equals 15 residues. Germline CDR1 is SGHRS and CDR2 is YFSETQ. The V and J ends lost 2 bases and 7 bases, in that order; junction bases with no gene match: 6. In DNA form, the CDR3 reads TGCGCCAGCAGCTTTTCGACAGGGGGCTTAAATGAGCAGTTCTTC. Translation gives CASSFSTGGLNEQFF.

This chain connects TRBV4-1 to TRBJ1-5, with no clear D. Germline CDR1 MGHRA, CDR2 YSYEKL. The CDR3 contains 15 residues. Between the trimmed V and J ends, which lost 0 bases and 7 bases, there was a span of 13 bases. The CDR3 DNA is TGCGCCAGCAGCCAAGAATATGAGGGTTGGCAGCCCCAGCATTTT. Translated: CASSQEYEGWQPQHF.

The chain uses TRBV13 and TRBJ2-3; D may be TRBD2 (8 bases). The CDR3 is 15 amino acids. V was cut by 5 bases and J by 8 bases, with 20 bases left in between. Germline lookup yields CDR1 PRHDT and CDR2 FYEKMQ (reference sequence). The CDR3 region has the DNA TGTGCCAGCAGCGGAACGACAGGGACTAGGGGTACGCAGTATTTT. Residues: CASSGTTGTRGTQYF.

The chain is built from TRBV30 and TRBJ1-1; D is unresolved. This CDR3 spans 12 amino acids. V lost 2 bases and J lost 3, with 7 bases in between. The germline V gene has CDR1 GTSNPN and CDR2 SVGIG (reference sequence). CDR3 sequence (DNA): TGTGCCTGGAGTCCAGGCGACACTGAAGCTTTCTTT. It specifies CAWSPGDTEAFF.

The chain combines TRBV6-5 with TRBJ1-1; 8 bases align to TRBD1. From germline, CDR1 is MNHEY and CDR2 SVGAGI. J was trimmed by 4 bases and V by 8 bases; bases with no gene match: 9. This CDR3 has 14 residues. CDR3 DNA sequence: TGTGCCAGCCGACGCAGGGGGCTGGGCACTGAAGCTTTCTTT. Its translation: CASRRRGLGTEAFF.

V usage is TRBV12-5 and J usage is TRBJ2-7; 9 nucleotides match TRBD1. The V gene end was trimmed by 6 bases and the J gene end by 2 bases; junction bases not matched to a gene: 5. The CDR3 is made up of 14 amino acids. The germline V gene encodes CDR1 LGHNT and CDR2 FRNRAP. CDR3 loop: CASGSGQGPYEQYF. The CDR3 DNA is TGTGCTAGTGGCTCGGGACAGGGTCCCTACGAGCAGTACTTC. Using reference TRBV12-5 and TRBJ2-7 for the parts outside the CDR3, the full variable domain is DARVTQTPRHKVTEMGQEVTMRCQPILGHNTVFWYRQTMMQGLELLAYFRNRAPLDDSGMPKDRFSAEMPDATLATLKIQPSEPRDSAVYFCASGSGQGPYEQYFGPGTRLTVT.

The V call is TRBV24-1, the J call TRBJ2-1; possibly TRBD1 for D (6 bases). The CDR3 length is 15 residues. Deletions cut 4 bases from V and 3 bases from J, with 12 bases between. Germline V gene sequence: CDR1 KGHDR, CDR2 SFDVKD. The CDR3 nucleotides read TGTGCCACCAGTGAACCCCGGACAGACTACAATGAGCAGTTCTTC. This codes for CATSEPRTDYNEQFF.

The V and J genes are TRBV3-1 (or the pseudogene TRBV3-2) and TRBJ2-5, with unresolved D. Trimming removed 0 bases from V and 2 bases from J, with 13 bases in between. The CDR3 covers 16 residues. The germline V gene has CDR1 LGHDT and CDR2 YNNKEL (reference sequence). CDR3 loop: CASSQDIVTAQETQYF. The CDR3 nucleotides read TGTGCCAGCAGCCAAGATATTGTAACAGCTCAAGAGACCCAGTACTTC.

The V and J genes are TRBV19 and TRBJ2-2, with a possible D match to TRBD2 (7 bases). Looked up from germline, CDR1 is LNHDA and CDR2 is SQIVND (reference sequence). The length of the CDR3 is 16 residues. Trimming shortened V by 3 bases and J by 4 bases, and 15 bases separated the two germline ends. The CDR3 sequence: CASSIRSGGLTGELFF. The CDR3 region has the DNA TGTGCCAGTAGTATTAGGTCGGGGGGCCTCACCGGGGAGCTGTTTTTT.

The rearrangement uses TRBV23-1 and TRBJ1-1; D is undetermined. TRBV23-1 belongs to the ORF category, with a function that is uncertain. The CDR3 contains 13 residues. Trimming left V 3 bases short and J 10 bases short, with 15 bases between. The CDR3 loop reads CASSHPMGRGAFF. As DNA, the CDR3 is TGCGCCAGCAGTCACCCGATGGGGAGAGGAGCTTTCTTT.

The chain employs TRBV5-1 and TRBJ2-1; weak D call: TRBD2 (6 bases). This CDR3 comprises 15 residues. Germline V gives CDR1 SGHRS, CDR2 YFSETQ. V was shortened by 3 bases and J by 8 bases, with 18 bases between the two germline ends. Written as DNA, the CDR3 is TGCGCCAGCAGCTCCCAGGAGGGTGGCCGGGATGAGCAGTTCTTC. It encodes CASSSQEGGRDEQFF.

The chain joins TRBV27 to TRBJ2-1; a possible D gene is TRBD2 (5 bases). The CDR3 is 14 amino acids. Per the germline V gene, CDR1 is MNHEY and CDR2 is SMNVEV (reference sequence). Trimming removed 3 bases from V and 5 bases from J, with 11 bases in between. For the CDR3, the DNA is TGTGCCAGCAGTTTGCTTGGGAGTCACAATGAGCAGTTCTTC. This codes for CASSLLGSHNEQFF.

The chain's CDR3 is CAISEGLSSGNTIYF. CDR3 coding DNA: TGTGCCATCAGTGAGGGGCTATCCTCTGGAAACACCATATATTTT. The chain is built from TRBV10-3 and TRBJ1-3; D remains unclear. CDR3 size: 15 residues. V dropped 2 bases and J dropped 0 bases, with 8 bases sitting between them. The germline CDR1 and CDR2 sequences are ENHRY and SYGVKD.

For this clone: Additional DNA sequences in this sample encode the identical CDR3. J is TRBJ2-5 and V is TRBV5-1; 11 bases are shared with TRBD1. The CDR3 is made up of 15 amino acids. CDR1 and CDR2 (germline): SGHRS, YFSETQ. J was trimmed by 4 bases and V by 5 bases; bases with no gene match: 7. Written as DNA, the CDR3 is TGCGCCAGCAGTCCTCGGACAGGGGGCGGAGAGACCCAGTACTTC. This encodes CASSPRTGGGETQYF.

This clone was detected only once. V is TRBV3-1 (or the pseudogene TRBV3-2) and J is TRBJ1-5, with a weak D call TRBD1 (5 bases). The V and J ends lost 0 bases and 3 bases respectively, with 15 bases between them. This CDR3 has 17 residues. Germline V gene lookup returns CDR1 LGHDT and CDR2 YNNKEL (reference sequence). The CDR3 coding sequence is TGTGCCAGCAGCCAAGAGGGCGGGACTTCCCTCAATCAGCCCCAGCATTTT. Its translation is CASSQEGGTSLNQPQHF.

The rearrangement uses TRBV5-6 and TRBJ2-5; TRBD2 agrees at 10 bases. V lost 2 bases, J lost 2 bases, and 9 bases stayed unmatched. The CDR3 is made up of 17 amino acids. Germline CDR1 reads SGHDT; CDR2 reads YYEEEE. The CDR3: CASSFTILAGEQETQYF. The CDR3 coding sequence is TGTGCCAGCAGCTTCACGATTCTAGCGGGAGAGCAAGAGACCCAGTACTTC.

The CDR3 protein is CASRNLQGRSYEQYF. CDR3 sequence (DNA): TGCGCCAGCAGAAATCTACAGGGTCGCTCCTACGAGCAGTACTTC. This sequence joins TRBV10-2 and TRBJ2-7, with D perhaps TRBD1 (6 bases). The CDR3 has 15 amino acids. V lost 6 bases and J lost 0, with 15 bases in between. Germline V CDR1 and CDR2: WSHSY, SAAADI.

The gene calls are TRBV4-2 and TRBJ1-6; D possibly corresponds to TRBD1 (5 bases). The CDR3 covers 13 residues. V was trimmed by 1 base and J by 7 bases, leaving 5 bases between them. CDR1 and CDR2 (germline): LGHNA, YNFKEQ. The DNA for the CDR3 is TGTGCCAGCAGCCAAGGACAGAATTCACCCCTCCACTTT. Its translation: CASSQGQNSPLHF.

V gene TRBV6-6 combines with J gene TRBJ1-2, with a possible D match to TRBD1 (5 bases). The CDR3 loop spans 14 amino acids. Trimming took 0 bases from V and 5 from J, leaving 10 bases between them. Germline V gene lookup returns CDR1 MNHNY and CDR2 SVGAGI (reference sequence). The DNA of the CDR3 is TGTGCCAGCAGTTACTCGTTGGGGCTGTATGGCTACACCTTC. Protein: CASSYSLGLYGYTF.